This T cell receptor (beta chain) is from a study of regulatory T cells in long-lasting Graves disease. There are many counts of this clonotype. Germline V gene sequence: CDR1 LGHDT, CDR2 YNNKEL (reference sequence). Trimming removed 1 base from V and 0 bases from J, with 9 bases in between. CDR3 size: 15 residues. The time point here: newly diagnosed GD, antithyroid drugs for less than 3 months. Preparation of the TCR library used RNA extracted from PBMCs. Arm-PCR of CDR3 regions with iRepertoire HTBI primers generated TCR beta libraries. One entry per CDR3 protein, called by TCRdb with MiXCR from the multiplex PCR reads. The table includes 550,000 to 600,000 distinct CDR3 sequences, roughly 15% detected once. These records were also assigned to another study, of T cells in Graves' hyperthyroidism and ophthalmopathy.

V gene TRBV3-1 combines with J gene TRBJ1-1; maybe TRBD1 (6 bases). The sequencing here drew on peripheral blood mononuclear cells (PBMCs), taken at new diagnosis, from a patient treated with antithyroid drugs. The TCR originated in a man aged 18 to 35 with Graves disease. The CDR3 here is CASSQVWDMNTEAFF. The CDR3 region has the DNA TGTGCCAGCAGCCAAGTGTGGGACATGAACACTGAAGCTTTCTTT. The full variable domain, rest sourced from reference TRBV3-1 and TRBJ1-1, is DTAVSQTPKYLVTQMGNDKSIKCEQNLGHDTMYWYKQDSKKFLKIMFSYNNKELIINETVPNRFSPKSPDKAHLNLHINSLELGDSAVYFCASSQVWDMNTEAFFGQGTRLTVV.